The 24 T cell receptor beta chains below come from one sample, sequenced in a study of identifying expanded T cells in peripheral blood. Method: immunoSEQ multiplex PCR; TCRdb's copy keeps in-frame clones and lacks some. The sample includes around 91,000 clones, about nine tenths of them seen just once. Sequenced input: blood. The receptors stem from a person between 18 and 75 years old in good health.

This clone was counted a single time. The rearrangement links TRBV10-3 to TRBJ2-2, with D tentatively TRBD1 (6 bases). From germline, CDR1 is ENHRY and CDR2 SYGVKD. V lost 7 bases to trimming and J lost 6 bases, with 24 bases between them. The CDR3 length is 17 residues. The CDR3 reads CAITSEMTGISPGELFF. The CDR3, as DNA: TGTGCCATCACCTCCGAAATGACAGGAATTAGCCCCGGGGAGCTGTTTTTT.

The chain combines TRBV12-5 with TRBJ1-2; 9 nucleotides line up with TRBD1. Germline CDR1 reads LGHNT; CDR2 reads FRNRAP. J lost 5 bases, V lost 0 bases, and 22 bases had no gene match. The CDR3 length is 21 residues. The CDR3 sequence is CASGLVHPSYSTGGLKYGYTF. Written as DNA, the CDR3 is TGTGCTAGTGGTTTGGTACATCCCTCTTATTCTACAGGGGGCTTAAAGTATGGCTACACCTTC.

J is TRBJ2-3 and V is TRBV10-1; 7 bases agree with TRBD1. With V trimmed by 3 bases and J by 1 base, 7 bases remained unmatched. CDR3 length: 16 residues. The germline gives CDR1 WNHNN, CDR2 SYGVQD (reference sequence). The CDR3 DNA is TGCGCCAGCAGTGAACGCACAGGGGTCGGCACAGATACGCAGTATTTT. Amino acids: CASSERTGVGTDTQYF.

This chain connects TRBV7-9 to TRBJ2-5; no clear D. CDR1 is SEHNR and CDR2 is FQNEAQ in the germline V gene (reference sequence). The CDR3 is 13 residues long. Trimming stripped 1 base from V and 1 base from J, with 4 bases between. The CDR3 sequence is CASSLVGQETQYF. Written as DNA, the CDR3 is TGTGCCAGCAGCTTAGTAGGCCAAGAGACCCAGTACTTC.

About this clone: At the DNA level, this CDR3 is encoded by other sequences in the same sample as well. This chain connects TRBV6-4 to TRBJ2-3; 10 bases are a match to TRBD2. V lost 0 bases and J lost 1; bases outside the gene matches: 1. The CDR3 runs 16 residues. Germline-derived CDR1 and CDR2 are MRHNA and SNTAGT. The CDR3 spells CASSDSSGGGTDTQYF. As DNA, the CDR3 is TGTGCCAGCAGTGACTCCAGCGGGGGGGGCACAGATACGCAGTATTTT.

The rearrangement uses TRBV27 and TRBJ2-1; 8 positions agree with TRBD1. This CDR3 contains 15 residues. V lost 1 base and J lost 6; bases outside the gene matches: 5. Germline CDR1 reads MNHEY; CDR2 reads SMNVEV (reference sequence). The CDR3 DNA is TGTGCCAGCAGTTTATACAGGGGGTTGGGCAATGAGCAGTTCTTC. This encodes CASSLYRGLGNEQFF.

The chain recombines TRBV4-3 with TRBJ1-5; 12 bases are a match to TRBD1. The length of the CDR3 is 16 residues. The junction had 3 bases not matched to a gene; V was cut back by 0 bases and J by 6 bases. The germline V gene has CDR1 LGHNA and CDR2 YSLEER. CDR3 sequence reads: CASSQDGTGGVQPQHF. CDR3 nucleotide sequence: TGCGCCAGCAGCCAAGATGGGACAGGGGGCGTTCAGCCCCAGCATTTT.

The rearrangement links TRBV6-1 to TRBJ1-4; the match to TRBD1 covers 7 bases. The CDR3 extends over 14 amino acids. In germline, CDR1 is MNHNS, CDR2 SASEGT. The V gene end was trimmed by 3 bases and the J gene end by 8 bases; junction bases not matched to a gene: 6. The CDR3 loop reads CASSDRQGMEKLFF. In DNA form, the CDR3 reads TGTGCCAGCAGTGACCGACAGGGTATGGAAAAACTGTTTTTT.

CDR3 residues: CASSFPTGTGLSGANVLTF. The CDR3 nucleotides read TGTGCCAGCAGTTTCCCAACCGGGACAGGGCTCTCTGGGGCCAACGTCCTGACTTTC. J is TRBJ2-6 and V is TRBV28; TRBD1 matches 9 bases. The CDR3 extends over 19 amino acids. Germline CDR1 is MDHEN and CDR2 is SYDVKM. V lost 3 bases, J lost 0 bases, and 9 bases stayed unmatched. The whole variable domain, filled in from reference TRBV28 and TRBJ2-6, reads DVKVTQSSRYLVKRTGEKVFLECVQDMDHENMFWYRQDPGLGLRLIYFSYDVKMKEKGDIPEGYSVSREKKERFSLILESASTNQTSMYLCASSFPTGTGLSGANVLTFGAGSRLTVL.

The V and J genes are TRBV7-2 and TRBJ2-1; possibly TRBD1 for D (5 bases). Germline lookup yields CDR1 SGHTA and CDR2 FQGNSA. Trimming shortened V by 5 bases and J by 3 bases, and 17 bases separated the two germline ends. CDR3 size: 16 residues. The CDR3 here is CASSPPKGLGYNEQFF. The CDR3 DNA is TGTGCCAGCAGCCCGCCTAAGGGGTTAGGCTACAATGAGCAGTTCTTC.

The chain combines TRBV15 with TRBJ2-7; the match to TRBD1 covers 8 bases. The J segment lost 2 bases and the V segment lost 1 base, leaving 4 bases of the junction unmatched. Germline V gene data show CDR1 as LNHNV and CDR2 as YYDKDF (reference sequence). This CDR3 contains 15 residues. The chain's CDR3 is CATSRGTGRPYEQYF. The CDR3 bases are TGTGCCACCAGCAGAGGGACAGGGCGGCCCTACGAGCAGTACTTC.

This clone was observed a single time. The J gene is TRBJ2-3, the V gene TRBV30; 11 bases map to TRBD2. V shed 7 bases, J shed 3 bases, and the junction held 3 bases outside the gene matches. The germline V gene encodes CDR1 GTSNPN and CDR2 SVGIG (reference sequence). This CDR3 is built from 13 residues. CDR3 amino acids: CALAGGHTDTQYF. The CDR3 DNA reads TGTGCCTTAGCGGGGGGGCATACAGATACGCAGTATTTT.

This clone was observed once. This chain connects TRBV7-6 to TRBJ1-1; 8 bases are a match to TRBD1. The germline gives CDR1 SGHVS, CDR2 FNYEAQ. The junction had 0 bases not matched to a gene; V was cut back by 0 bases and J by 6 bases. There are 13 residues in the CDR3. The CDR3 sequence: CASSLATGAEAFF. Written as DNA, the CDR3 is TGTGCCAGCAGCTTAGCGACAGGGGCTGAAGCTTTCTTT.

CDR3 amino acids: CASSLRTGGNQPQHF. In nucleotides, the CDR3 is TGTGCCAGCAGCTTACGGACAGGGGGAAATCAGCCCCAGCATTTT. This rearrangement joins TRBV7-2 to TRBJ1-5, with 10 nucleotides matching TRBD1. The CDR3 sequence is 15 residues long. Losses at the gene ends were 2 bases for V and 4 bases for J; bases not matched to a gene: 2. Germline V gene data show CDR1 as SGHTA and CDR2 as FQGNSA.

The V call is TRBV6-1, the J call TRBJ1-1; 7 bases match TRBD1. From germline, CDR1 is MNHNS and CDR2 SASEGT. The CDR3 is made up of 14 amino acids. V shed 7 bases, J shed 3 bases, and the junction held 8 bases outside the gene matches. The CDR3 DNA sequence: TGTGCCAGCAAAGACAGGGCCCCTGACACTGAAGCTTTCTTT. Translating gives CASKDRAPDTEAFF.

The chain links TRBV10-1 to TRBJ2-3; 11 bases are shared with TRBD2. The CDR3 consists of 17 residues. The V segment lost 6 bases and the J segment 4 bases; nucleotides outside the gene matches: 12. Per the germline V gene, CDR1 is WNHNN and CDR2 is SYGVQD (reference sequence). CDR3 region: CASRSTHSGRGPDTQYF. DNA for the CDR3: TGCGCCAGCAGATCCACACATAGCGGGAGGGGCCCAGATACGCAGTATTTT.

This clone was seen only a few times. The chain recombines TRBV15 with TRBJ1-6, with D hard to call. Looked up from germline, CDR1 is LNHNV and CDR2 is YYDKDF (reference sequence). The length of the CDR3 is 16 residues. Trimming pared 0 bases from V and 6 bases from J, leaving 12 bases between. CDR3 amino acids: CATSRDPLAGNSPLHF. The CDR3 bases are TGTGCCACCAGCAGAGATCCCCTCGCGGGTAATTCACCCCTCCACTTT.

The V gene is TRBV5-6, the J gene TRBJ1-4, with D possibly matching TRBD1 (5 bases). The CDR3 totals 15 residues. CDR1 SGHDT and CDR2 YYEEEE come from the germline V gene. Trimming left V 1 base short and J 10 bases short, with 17 bases between. As DNA, the CDR3 is TGTGCCAGCAGCTTGTTTGAGGGGTTCCGGGGAAAACTGTTTTTT. This translates into CASSLFEGFRGKLFF. The whole variable domain, remainder taken from reference TRBV5-6 and TRBJ1-4, is DAGVTQSPTHLIKTRGQQVTLRCSPKSGHDTVSWYQQALGQGPQFIFQYYEEEERQRGNFPDRFSGHQFPNYSSELNVNALLLGDSALYLCASSLFEGFRGKLFFGSGTQLSVL.

As to this clone: Compared with germline, one end of the junction differs, possibly owing to a read error. The chain carries TRBV29-1 and TRBJ1-2; no clear D. The CDR3 covers 12 residues. Looked up from germline, CDR1 is SQVTM and CDR2 is ANQGSEA. CDR3 nucleotide sequence: TGCAGCGATGAAGACGCGGGCTATGGCTACACCTTC. Protein sequence: CSDEDAGYGYTF.

The chain has TRBV5-4 and TRBJ2-7; 9 nucleotides line up with TRBD2. Germline loops: CDR1 SGHNT, CDR2 YYREEE (reference sequence). The junction had 10 bases not matched to a gene; V was cut back by 2 bases and J by 7 bases. This CDR3 comprises 15 residues. The CDR3 protein is CASSFAGGARTEQYF. The CDR3 region has the DNA TGTGCCAGCAGCTTTGCGGGGGGGGCACGAACGGAGCAGTACTTC. Filled out from reference TRBV5-4 and TRBJ2-7, the complete variable domain reads ETGVTQSPTHLIKTRGQQVTLRCSSQSGHNTVSWYQQALGQGPQFIFQYYREEENGRGNFPPRFSGLQFPNYSSELNVNALELDDSALYLCASSFAGGARTEQYFGPGTRLTVT.

V is TRBV4-1 and J is TRBJ2-7; D tentatively fits TRBD1 or TRBD2 (5 bases each). The V end lost 4 bases, the J end lost 4 bases, and 14 bases lay between the germline ends. CDR3 length: 14 residues. Germline-derived CDR1 and CDR2 are MGHRA and YSYEKL. The DNA for the CDR3 is TGCGCCAGCAGCCCGACCGGGACGAAGTACGAGCAGTACTTC. Protein sequence: CASSPTGTKYEQYF.

The chain has TRBV9 and TRBJ2-4; D is perhaps TRBD2 (5 bases). Germline V CDR1 and CDR2: SGDLS, YYNGEE. The ends were cut back, 7 bases at V and 3 bases at J, with 17 bases in the middle. This CDR3 has 15 amino acids. DNA for the CDR3: TGTGCCAGCGCACCGGGGTCCTTGGGCAAAAACATTCAGTACTTC. Its translation: CASAPGSLGKNIQYF.

This chain links TRBV12-5 with TRBJ2-5; 7 bases are shared with TRBD1. Germline V gene lookup returns CDR1 LGHNT and CDR2 FRNRAP. The CDR3 contains 14 residues. The V gene end was trimmed by 1 base and the J gene end by 5 bases; junction bases not matched to a gene: 4. CDR3 nucleotide sequence: TGTGCTAGTGGTTTGGGACAGGGTAGGGAGACCCAGTACTTC. Translating it yields CASGLGQGRETQYF. The full variable domain, completed using reference TRBV12-5 and TRBJ2-5, is DARVTQTPRHKVTEMGQEVTMRCQPILGHNTVFWYRQTMMQGLELLAYFRNRAPLDDSGMPKDRFSAEMPDATLATLKIQPSEPRDSAVYFCASGLGQGRETQYFGPGTRLLVL.

V is TRBV2 and J is TRBJ1-6; D remains unclear. V lost 5 bases to trimming and J lost 0 bases, with 8 bases between them. The germline V gene has CDR1 SNHLY and CDR2 FYNNEI. This CDR3 region has 15 residues. CDR3 residues: CASSQKSSYNSPLHF. For the CDR3, the DNA is TGTGCCAGCAGTCAAAAGAGCTCCTATAATTCACCCCTCCACTTT.